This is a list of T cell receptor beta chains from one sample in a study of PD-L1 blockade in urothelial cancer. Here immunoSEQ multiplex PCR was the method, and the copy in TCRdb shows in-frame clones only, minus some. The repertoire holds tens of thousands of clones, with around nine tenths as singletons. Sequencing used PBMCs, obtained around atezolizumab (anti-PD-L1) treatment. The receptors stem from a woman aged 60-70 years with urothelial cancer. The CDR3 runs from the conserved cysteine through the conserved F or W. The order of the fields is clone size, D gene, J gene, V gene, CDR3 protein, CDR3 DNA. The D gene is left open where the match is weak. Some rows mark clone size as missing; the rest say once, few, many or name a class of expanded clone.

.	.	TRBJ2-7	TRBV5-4	CASSLNGERSSYEQYF	TGTGCCAGCAGCTTGAACGGGGAGCGCTCCTCCTACGAGCAGTACTTC
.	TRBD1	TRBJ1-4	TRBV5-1	CASSVKGANEKLFF	TGCGCCAGCAGCGTGAAGGGGGCTAACGAAAAACTGTTTTTT
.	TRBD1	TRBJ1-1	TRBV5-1	CASSLAGTARGTEAFF	TGCGCCAGCAGCTTGGCGGGGACAGCCCGGGGCACTGAAGCTTTCTTT
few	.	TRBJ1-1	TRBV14	CASSQAQYTEAFF	TGTGCCAGCAGCCAAGCCCAATACACTGAAGCTTTCTTT
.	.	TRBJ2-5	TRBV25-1	CASSENSVLEETQYF	TGTGCCAGCAGTGAAAACTCGGTCCTAGAAGAGACCCAGTACTTC
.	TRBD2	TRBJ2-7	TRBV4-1	CASSQDRAGPPSYEQYF	TGCGCCAGCAGCCAAGATAGAGCGGGGCCCCCCTCCTACGAGCAGTACTTC
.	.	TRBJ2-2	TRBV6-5	CAGGPAIGELFF	TGTGCCGGAGGTCCGGCGATCGGGGAGCTGTTTTTT
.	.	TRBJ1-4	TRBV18	CASSPPAGYNEKLFF	TGTGCCAGCTCACCACCGGCAGGGTACAATGAAAAACTGTTTTTT
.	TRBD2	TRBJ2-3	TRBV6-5	CASSYSLAGYGDTQYF	TGTGCCAGCAGTTACTCACTAGCGGGGTATGGAGATACGCAGTATTTT
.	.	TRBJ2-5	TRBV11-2	CASSLGQGWETQYF	TGTGCCAGCAGCTTAGGGCAGGGGTGGGAGACCCAGTACTTC
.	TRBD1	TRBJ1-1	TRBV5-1	CASSFGTTGMSNTEAFF	TGCGCCAGCAGCTTTGGGACGACAGGGATGTCGAACACTGAAGCTTTCTTT
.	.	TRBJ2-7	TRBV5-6	CASSLFGGGAYEQYF	TGTGCCAGCAGCTTATTCGGAGGGGGCGCGTACGAGCAGTACTTC
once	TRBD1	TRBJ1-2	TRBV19	CASTIRDRGDYGYTF	TGTGCCAGTACCATCCGGGACAGGGGCGACTATGGCTACACCTTC
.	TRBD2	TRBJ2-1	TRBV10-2	CATSVFGGANEQFF	TGCGCCACCTCAGTGTTCGGGGGGGCCAATGAGCAGTTCTTC
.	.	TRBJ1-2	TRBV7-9	CASSLDPGNFDGYTF	TGTGCCAGCAGCTTAGATCCCGGGAACTTTGATGGCTACACCTTC
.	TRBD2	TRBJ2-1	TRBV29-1	CSAGGRGRPNEQFF	TGCAGCGCCGGCGGTCGCGGGAGACCCAATGAGCAGTTCTTC
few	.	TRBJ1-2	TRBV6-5	CASSRTGDGYTF	TGTGCCAGCAGCCGGACGGGGGATGGCTACACCTTC
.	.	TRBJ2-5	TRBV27	CASSILGETQYF	TGTGCCAGCAGTATACTAGGAGAGACCCAGTACTTC
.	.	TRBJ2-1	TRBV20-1	CSARVLNEQFF	TGCAGTGCTAGAGTTCTCAATGAGCAGTTCTTC
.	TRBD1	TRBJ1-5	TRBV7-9	CASSTGTGDQPQHF	TGTGCCAGCAGCACCGGGACAGGGGATCAGCCCCAGCATTTT
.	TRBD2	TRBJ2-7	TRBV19	CASKALAGVGEQYF	TGTGCCAGTAAAGCCCTAGCGGGAGTAGGGGAGCAGTACTTC
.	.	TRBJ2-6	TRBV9	CASSVGHRSSGANVLTF	TGTGCCAGCAGCGTAGGCCATAGGAGCTCGGGGGCCAACGTCCTGACTTTC
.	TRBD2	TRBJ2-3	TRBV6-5	CASSRSGGPTDTQYF	TGTGCCAGTTCACGGAGCGGGGGCCCCACGGATACGCAGTATTTT
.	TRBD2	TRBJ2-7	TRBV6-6	CASRYGTSGFQVEQYF	TGTGCCAGCAGATACGGGACTAGCGGCTTTCAGGTCGAGCAGTACTTC
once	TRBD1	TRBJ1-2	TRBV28	CASGHHRDRGRDGYTF	TGTGCCAGCGGGCATCACCGGGACAGGGGGCGAGATGGCTACACCTTC
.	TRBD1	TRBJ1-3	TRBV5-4	CASSRDRNDGTIYF	TGTGCCAGCAGCCGGGACAGGAACGATGGCACCATATATTTT
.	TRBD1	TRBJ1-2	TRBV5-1	CASSSETGGIYGYTF	TGCGCCAGCAGCTCCGAGACAGGGGGAATCTATGGCTACACCTTC
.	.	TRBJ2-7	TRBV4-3	CASSQGVADFYEQYF	TGCGCCAGCAGCCAAGGGGTAGCCGACTTCTACGAGCAGTACTTC
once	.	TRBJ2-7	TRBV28	CASHQGSYEQYF	TGTGCCAGCCATCAGGGGTCCTACGAGCAGTACTTC
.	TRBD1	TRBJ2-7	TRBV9	CASSVSQGQAYEQYF	TGTGCCAGCAGCGTATCTCAGGGACAGGCCTACGAGCAGTACTTC
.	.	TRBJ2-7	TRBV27	CASSLETGLLLDYEQYF	TGTGCCAGCAGTTTAGAGACAGGCCTCTTACTTGACTACGAGCAGTACTTC